Listed below are T cell receptor beta chains from one sample, sequenced in a study of identifying expanded T cells in peripheral blood. Repertoires were generated with immunoSEQ multiplex PCR, while TCRdb's copy carries only in-frame clones and drops some. The repertoire holds 60,000 or so clones, with about 83% as singletons. The specimen was blood. Every receptor here comes from a person aged 18 to 70 in good health. Both conserved end residues are part of each CDR3.

V gene: TRBV28
J gene: TRBJ1-6
CDR3 protein: CAVAGSRNSPLHF

V gene: TRBV11-2
J gene: TRBJ1-2
CDR3 protein: CASSSGFRGYTF

V gene: TRBV7-2
J gene: TRBJ2-7
CDR3 protein: CASSLVWSGWTYEQYF

V gene: TRBV20-1
J gene: TRBJ1-2
CDR3 protein: CSARFLMGYTF

V gene: TRBV14
J gene: TRBJ1-1
CDR3 protein: CASSLTVNTEAFF

V gene: TRBV4-3
J gene: TRBJ2-4
CDR3 protein: CASSSLGGGKNIQYF

V gene: TRBV5-6
J gene: TRBJ2-3
CDR3 protein: CASSLERADTQYF

V gene: TRBV6-5
J gene: TRBJ1-2
CDR3 protein: CASRKTGRDYGYTF

V gene: TRBV9
J gene: TRBJ2-1
CDR3 protein: CASSAPRGDTGGGNEQFF

V gene: TRBV7-9
J gene: TRBJ1-6
CDR3 protein: CASQGEASPLHF

V gene: TRBV5-8
J gene: TRBJ1-1
CDR3 protein: CASTLTGTPTEAFF

V gene: TRBV7-9
J gene: TRBJ1-3
CDR3 protein: CASSPVVGNTIYF

V gene: TRBV5-8
J gene: TRBJ2-2
CDR3 protein: CASSSPLAGGRGNTGELFF

V gene: TRBV29-1
J gene: TRBJ2-3
CDR3 protein: CSVDISVGTQGDTQYF

V gene: TRBV5-6
J gene: TRBJ1-3
CDR3 protein: CASSSLPGNTIYF

V gene: TRBV6-5
J gene: TRBJ2-2
CDR3 protein: CASSHRGSNTGELFF

V gene: TRBV11-3
J gene: TRBJ2-1
CDR3 protein: CASSLDRDMNEQFF

V gene: TRBV6-1
J gene: TRBJ1-2
CDR3 protein: CASSEVGYTF

V gene: TRBV18
J gene: TRBJ1-1
CDR3 protein: CASSPRQGVVEAFF

V gene: TRBV7-2
J gene: TRBJ2-3
CDR3 protein: CASSLNSGPQYF

V gene: TRBV10-2
J gene: TRBJ2-5
CDR3 protein: CASSWTSQETQYF

V gene: TRBV5-1
J gene: TRBJ2-5
CDR3 protein: CASSLGGQQETQYF

V gene: TRBV19
J gene: TRBJ2-3
CDR3 protein: CASSSSRSGRAKDTQYF

V gene: TRBV21-1
J gene: TRBJ2-3
CDR3 protein: CASSKGPFQGLFPGDTDTQYF

V gene: TRBV30
J gene: TRBJ1-5
CDR3 protein: CAWSVRARSSNQPQHF

V gene: TRBV30
J gene: TRBJ1-2
CDR3 protein: CAWSAGPAYGHTF

V gene: TRBV9
J gene: TRBJ2-3
CDR3 protein: CASSVVTGATQYF

V gene: TRBV11-2
J gene: TRBJ2-7
CDR3 protein: CASSSRGGPYEQYF

V gene: TRBV4-3
J gene: TRBJ2-7
CDR3 protein: CASSSQEGEQYF

V gene: TRBV10-2
J gene: TRBJ1-1
CDR3 protein: CASSPGGGTEAFF

V gene: TRBV7-6
J gene: TRBJ1-2
CDR3 protein: CASSRGDSFYGYTF

V gene: TRBV14
J gene: TRBJ2-3
CDR3 protein: CASSHYGAGGGDTQYF

V gene: TRBV4-1
J gene: TRBJ1-1
CDR3 protein: CASSRGLTDTEAFF

V gene: TRBV2
J gene: TRBJ1-5
CDR3 protein: CASSGVGGGAQPQHF

V gene: TRBV19
J gene: TRBJ2-5
CDR3 protein: CASRGRGSGETQYF

V gene: TRBV5-6
J gene: TRBJ2-2
CDR3 protein: CASTKRAGGLRNTGELFF

V gene: TRBV2
J gene: TRBJ1-1
CDR3 protein: CASRVRGRGTEAFF

V gene: TRBV2
J gene: TRBJ2-7
CDR3 protein: CASSPNTGRAYEQYF

V gene: TRBV6-1
J gene: TRBJ2-5
CDR3 protein: CASRETGLETQYF

V gene: TRBV6-1
J gene: TRBJ2-2
CDR3 protein: CASSEGTPRPTNTGELFF

V gene: TRBV18
J gene: TRBJ2-7
CDR3 protein: CASSRTGYEQYF

V gene: TRBV6-1
J gene: TRBJ2-1
CDR3 protein: CASSDRRILGDEQFF

V gene: TRBV11-2
J gene: TRBJ2-1
CDR3 protein: CASRSGVHNEQFF

V gene: TRBV6-1
J gene: TRBJ1-4
CDR3 protein: CASQGQINEKLFF

V gene: TRBV18
J gene: TRBJ2-2
CDR3 protein: CASSPQSGVGELFF

V gene: TRBV5-1
J gene: TRBJ1-3
CDR3 protein: CASSPTGTSGNTIYF

V gene: TRBV11-2
J gene: TRBJ1-6
CDR3 protein: CASSLPGSSSPLHF